This T cell receptor (beta chain) was identified during a study of blood T cells in healthy people across ages (dated by TCRdb to the mid-2010s). Broadly, across the study: In model experiments, template switching captured about one uniquely barcoded TCR beta cDNA molecule for every two T cells. Donors of different ages were randomly distributed across sequencing lanes to avoid experimental bias. For two donors (one aged 18 to 29 and one aged 80 or older), the study analyzed two additional independent replicas of 1 million unique cDNA reads from the same blood draw. Age-related changes in TCR beta repertoire diversity were measured in the study by deep sequencing normalized with unique cDNA molecular identifiers. Four age groups were formed from the donors: young (average 16 years), middle-aged (around 40), aged (62) and long-lived (82).

The study at large found these results: Estimates of total diversity based on one million sequenced T cells were considered lower bounds and underestimates. Observed TCR beta diversity per million T cells fell roughly linearly with age, and a significant reduction was already apparent by age about 43. Donor CMV infection status was unknown, potentially confounding age-related changes in expanded clonotypes. The long-lived group showed more naive CD4+ T cells, fewer expanded clones and increased TCR diversity than the aged group, suggesting age selection. Bulk unsorted PBMC profiling prevented conclusive comparison of naive and antigen-experienced compartments. A strong correlation was found between observed TCR beta diversity and the percentage of naive T cells measured by flow cytometry.

This clonotype was observed at least ten times. The antigen it binds to is not known. Base qualities are missing; no much larger clone stands one base away. The CDR3 sequence holds 15 residues, the cysteine and phenylalanine included. The retained sequence is limited to the CDR3, 45 bases, with the frame set at the first base. Trimming costs V 5 bases and J 0 bases, and their ends lie 8 bases apart. Systemically healthy Caucasian individuals from Russia, 39 in total and aged roughly 6 to 95 years, were included as donors. Each donor gave about 9.2 milliliters of peripheral blood, drawn into EDTA-treated Vacutainer tubes. Ficoll-Paque density-gradient centrifugation was used to isolate PBMCs, with at least 7 million obtained per sample. Trizol reagent was used to extract total RNA from the PBMCs, yielding at least 6 micrograms per sample. For every donor, flow cytometry on a PBMC aliquot measured the percentage of naive CD45RAhigh/CD27high T cells.

The method behind the library was 5' RACE. The sequencer listed for this sample is Illumina HiSeq 2500. A second PCR of about 6 to 11 cycles was run with a J-beta primer mix and a sample-barcoded 5' primer. Each TCR beta cDNA molecule received a unique molecular identifier from a template-switch 5' adaptor carrying 12 random nucleotides. At least 2.5 million CDR3-containing paired-end reads were obtained from each sample. The Mint cDNA synthesis kit, primed by a TRBC-specific oligonucleotide, was used to synthesize first-strand cDNA from all RNA. After uracil-DNA glycosylase treatment, a first 18-cycle PCR used universal primers M1SS and BC2_uni_R on all cDNA. The paper's processing steps were these. For normalization, 1 million high-quality reads were randomly selected from each sample, with every read carrying a distinct molecular identifier. Reads sharing molecular identifiers were discarded rather than binned into consensus sequences. MiTCR, set to a Q25 quality threshold and the strictest error-elimination algorithm, was used for CDR3 identification, clonotype clustering and error correction. A nonparametric unseen species model using Euler transformation provided a lower-bound estimate of total TCR beta diversity. TCRdb reprocessing: public reads trimmed at Q25 with fastp, clones called with MiXCR, in-frame beta chains kept. Rows with a matching CDR3 protein are joined into one entry that keeps the most common DNA and genes. The V and J calls and clone size come from TCRdb's table, not from the authors' own analysis. This sample has almost 300,000 distinct CDR3 sequences in its table, and 25% to 30% of those were observed once. The leading ten clones occupy 29% of the sample.

The clonotype comes from a woman in her 70s in good health. The sequencing sample was made of blood. This chain is built from TRBV12-3 or TRBV12-4 and TRBJ2-6; there is no confident call for the D gene. At the DNA level, the sequence is TGTGCCAGCAGTCTTGCAAGCTCTGGGGCCAACGTCCTGACTTTC. Translated, it gives CASSLASSGANVLTF.